What follows are 4 T cell receptor beta chains derived from one specimen sequenced in a study of T cell responses to AZD1222 COVID-19 vaccine. Clones were sequenced by immunoSEQ multiplex PCR, and TCRdb holds only the in-frame ones, with some missing. Of 150,000 to 200,000 clones listed, roughly 94% are singletons. The sequencing used peripheral blood, collected 28 days after the second AZD1222 dose. These receptors were taken from an adult who received the AZD1222 COVID-19 vaccine.

V is TRBV10-3 and J is TRBJ1-3; maybe TRBD1 (6 bases). This CDR3 has 12 residues. Germline V gene data show CDR1 as ENHRY and CDR2 as SYGVKD. Trimming cost V 5 bases and J 4 bases, with 6 bases left between them. The DNA of the CDR3 is TGTGCCATCAGTACAGGGGGAAACACCATATATTTT. Translation: CAISTGGNTIYF.

Regarding this clone: Distinct nucleotide sequences in the sample also encode this CDR3. The chain combines TRBV6-5 with TRBJ1-5, with D possibly TRBD1 on 6 matching bases. CDR1 and CDR2 from the germline V gene are MNHEY and SVGAGI. V was cut by 1 base and J by 6 bases, with 7 bases left in between. CDR3 length: 13 amino acids. CDR3 DNA: TGTGCCAGCAGTTACTTAGGGGGTCAGCCCCAGCATTTT. Protein: CASSYLGGQPQHF.

J is TRBJ2-7 and V is TRBV5-1, with D possibly being TRBD1 (6 bases). Germline CDR1 is SGHRS and CDR2 is YFSETQ. The CDR3 covers 14 residues. Trimming took off 4 bases at V and 4 bases at J, with 15 bases between the two ends. The CDR3 region has the DNA TGCGCCAGCAGCCACCGGGACACCTTATACGAGCAGTACTTC. It codes for CASSHRDTLYEQYF. The whole variable domain, remainder taken from reference TRBV5-1 and TRBJ2-7, is KAGVTQTPRYLIKTRGQQVTLSCSPISGHRSVSWYQQTPGQGLQFLFEYFSETQRNKGNFPGRFSGRQFSNSRSEMNVSTLELGDSALYLCASSHRDTLYEQYFGPGTRLTVT.

The V and J genes are TRBV27 and TRBJ1-2; D is ambiguous. The germline V and J ends were trimmed by 2 bases and 2 bases, with 6 bases remaining between them. Germline-derived CDR1 and CDR2 are MNHEY and SMNVEV (reference sequence). The CDR3 runs to 13 residues. The CDR3 sequence: CASSLTENYGYTF. The CDR3 coding sequence is TGTGCCAGCAGTTTAACAGAGAACTATGGCTACACCTTC.